This T cell receptor beta chain was captured in a study of blood T cell repertoires in COVID-19. Participant ages covered roughly 18 to 89 years across about two dozen US areas. The CDR3 length is 13 residues. Germline CDR1 reads SNHLY; CDR2 reads FYNNEI. The V end was cut by 1 base, the J end by 5 bases, with 8 bases between. As processed by the authors: Amplified reference gene primers provided the basis for estimating nucleated cell counts. The data were produced by immunoSEQ multiplex PCR, yet TCRdb's version contains in-frame clones alone and is incomplete. From that table come the V and J calls and clone size; the DNA was used to work out D and trimming. The table has roughly 290,000 clones, 87% seen once; the top ten hold 6%.

The TCR sequence derives from a woman between 40 and 55 years old who had recovered from COVID-19. The sample comprised PBMCs or T cells enriched from blood (not recorded which). The V and J genes are TRBV2 and TRBJ2-5, with no clear D. CDR3 loop: CASSEGIGETQYF. CDR3 coding DNA: TGTGCCAGCAGTGAAGGGATCGGGGAGACCCAGTACTTC.